This T cell receptor beta chain emerged from a study of blood T cell repertoires in COVID-19. About the study: Donors in the United States, Italy and Spain gave samples during acute or convalescent COVID-19. In each case, the material was cDNA or gDNA derived from T cells, B-cell-depleted T cells, or PBMCs.

The repertoire was sequenced with immunoSEQ multiplex PCR; TCRdb's copy has only in-frame clones and lacks some. The sample shows a few hundred thousand clones, around 88% of them seen only once. The V gene end was trimmed by 0 bases and the J gene end by 7 bases; junction bases not matched to a gene: 6. The CDR3 sequence is 15 residues long. Germline CDR1 reads SGHTA; CDR2 reads FQGNSA. Clinical history reported by participants formed the basis on which cohorts were assigned. V gene TRBV7-2 combines with J gene TRBJ1-2; the match to TRBD1 covers 9 bases. The sequenced sample consisted of PBMCs or T cells enriched from blood (not recorded which). The clonotype was recovered from a woman aged 25 to 39 who had been exposed to COVID-19. The CDR3 DNA follows: TGTGCCAGCAGCTTAGCGTCACAGGGGGCGGGTGGCTACACCTTC. Its protein product is CASSLASQGAGGYTF.